This record covers a single TCR beta chain. The antigen is undetermined. The sample comes from a study of human thymus T cells. Study-wide points: As related research reported, thymic repertoires overlapped highly among unrelated individuals. Thymic and blood repertoires seemed to favor certain V and J genes.

Profiled with immunoSEQ multiplex PCR; TCRdb holds only in-frame clones, not every one. Among about 78,000 clones listed, 95% to 98% were seen once. In corrective heart surgery, resections were taken, and these provided the thymus tissue. Corrective surgery for congenital heart defects was being performed on the healthy Finnish infants who served as donors. Input material: thymus tissue. The TCR sequence derives from a boy under two years old with a congenital heart defect but otherwise immunologically healthy.

The CDR3 here is CSVVWLAGDTQYF. The CDR3 DNA reads TGCAGCGTTGTCTGGCTAGCGGGAGATACGCAGTATTTT. The chain uses TRBV29-1 and TRBJ2-3; 8 bases map to TRBD2. Germline V gene sequence: CDR1 SQVTM, CDR2 ANQGSEA. The CDR3 runs 13 residues. V was clipped by 4 bases and J by 5 bases; unmatched bases: 5.